The 19 T cell receptor beta chains below come from one sample, sequenced in a study of shared clonotypes between healthy human individuals. The method was immunoSEQ multiplex PCR; TCRdb's version includes in-frame clones alone and lacks a portion of them. The profile shows approximately 1,000,000 clones, 70% to 80% of them singletons. Sequencing was performed on memory CD4+ T cells from PBMCs. As for subset: CD45RA-negative fraction. The receptor set was obtained from a man between 18 and 35 years old in good health. Some clones in this sample may be carry-over from other donors' samples.

This sequence joins TRBV30 and TRBJ2-1; 7 bases line up with TRBD2. The V gene's germline CDR1 is GTSNPN and CDR2 SVGIG (reference sequence). The CDR3 is 14 amino acids. V shed 0 bases and J 6 bases; nucleotides not matched to a gene: 5. CDR3 loop: CAWSVQLATNEQFF. Here the CDR3 DNA reads TGTGCCTGGAGTGTACAACTAGCGACCAATGAGCAGTTCTTC.

The CDR3 sequence: CASELETNYGYTF. CDR3 coding DNA: TGTGCCAGCGAGCTGGAGACTAACTATGGCTACACCTTC. V usage is TRBV2 and J usage is TRBJ1-2; D remains unclear. The V end was cut by 8 bases, the J end by 0 bases, with 10 bases between. The CDR3 covers 13 residues. Per the germline V gene, CDR1 is SNHLY and CDR2 is FYNNEI.

The count of this clone is one. This chain links TRBV11-3 with TRBJ1-1; TRBD1 might be the D (5 bases). Germline V gene lookup returns CDR1 SGHNT and CDR2 YENEEA. V was pared by 4 bases and J by 3 bases, with 9 bases between. The CDR3 runs to 13 residues. The CDR3 loop reads CASSWGRDTEAFF. Here the CDR3 DNA reads TGTGCCAGCAGCTGGGGGAGGGACACTGAAGCTTTCTTT. Full variable domain (outside the CDR3, taken from reference TRBV11-3 and TRBJ1-1): EAGVVQSPRYKIIEKKQPVAFWCNPISGHNTLYWYLQNLGQGPELLIRYENEEAVDDSQLPKDRFSAERLKGVDSTLKIQPAELGDSAVYLCASSWGRDTEAFFGQGTRLTVV.

This chain links TRBV21-1 with TRBJ1-1; the DNA was not compared with TRBD1, the D call given in the table. TRBV21-1 is a known pseudogene. The CDR3 totals 13 residues. CDR3 bases: TGTGCCAGCAGCAAAGGGGCAGATACTGAAGCTTTCTTT. It codes for CASSKGADTEAFF.

This clone has only a few counts. The chain carries TRBV5-1 and TRBJ1-1; weak D call: TRBD1 (6 bases). Trimming pared 1 base from V and 5 bases from J, leaving 9 bases between. The CDR3 is made up of 13 amino acids. Germline V CDR1 and CDR2: SGHRS, YFSETQ. The CDR3 bases are TGCGCCAGCAGCTTGAATACAGGGACTGAAGCTTTCTTT. Its translation: CASSLNTGTEAFF. Complete variable domain (other parts from reference TRBV5-1 and TRBJ1-1): KAGVTQTPRYLIKTRGQQVTLSCSPISGHRSVSWYQQTPGQGLQFLFEYFSETQRNKGNFPGRFSGRQFSNSRSEMNVSTLELGDSALYLCASSLNTGTEAFFGQGTRLTVV.

This clone was seen more than once but under ten times. The CDR3 nucleotides read TGTGCCAGCAGCTTATCTCAGGGGGGACATGGCTACACCTTC. Protein: CASSLSQGGHGYTF. The V call is TRBV13, the J call TRBJ1-2; 7 bases agree with TRBD1. CDR1 is PRHDT, CDR2 FYEKMQ, per germline (reference sequence). The V segment lost 2 bases and the J segment 6 bases; nucleotides outside the gene matches: 6. The CDR3 totals 14 residues.

The V and J genes are TRBV4-2 and TRBJ1-3; the D is unclear. The V end was cut by 2 bases, the J end by 0 bases, with 14 bases between. CDR3 length equals 17 residues. CDR1 and CDR2 (germline): LGHNA, YNFKEQ. The CDR3 bases are TGTGCCAGCAGCCAAAACCTCGACTGGAGCTCTGGAAACACCATATATTTT. Translating it yields CASSQNLDWSSGNTIYF.

The table lists this clone with a few counts. This rearrangement joins TRBV7-8 to TRBJ2-2, with D perhaps TRBD1 or TRBD2 (5 bases each). V gave up 5 bases and J gave up 6 bases, with 16 bases separating them. The germline V gene has CDR1 SGHVS and CDR2 FQNEAQ. CDR3 length: 15 amino acids. CDR3 sequence: CASSKGTPGAGELFF. The CDR3 region has the DNA TGTGCCAGCAGCAAAGGGACCCCCGGGGCCGGGGAGCTGTTTTTT.

This clone was seen more than once but under ten times. This sample also contains other DNA sequences that code for the same CDR3. V usage is TRBV2 and J usage is TRBJ1-2; D is uncertain. Germline V lookup: CDR1 SNHLY, CDR2 FYNNEI. Trimming cost V 2 bases and J 4 bases, with 2 bases left between them. CDR3 size: 11 residues. DNA of the CDR3: TGTGCCAGCAGTGAAAGCTATGGCTACACCTTC. It encodes CASSESYGYTF.

The chain is built from TRBV2 and TRBJ2-1; D is uncertain. Germline CDR1 is SNHLY and CDR2 is FYNNEI. Trimming removed 8 bases at V and 4 bases at J, with 6 bases between. CDR3 length: 11 amino acids. This chain's CDR3 is CASLVYNEQFF. CDR3 DNA sequence: TGTGCCAGCCTGGTTTACAATGAGCAGTTCTTC.

The V and J genes are TRBV11-2 and TRBJ2-2, with D possibly being TRBD1 (5 bases). Trimming stripped 2 bases from V and 4 bases from J, with 8 bases between. CDR3 size: 14 residues. CDR1 and CDR2 (germline): SGHAT, FQNNGV. The CDR3: CASSLLRATGELFF. The CDR3 DNA reads TGTGCCAGCAGCTTACTCAGGGCCACCGGGGAGCTGTTTTTT.

The rearrangement links TRBV27 to TRBJ2-3; 8 positions match TRBD2. Unmatched junction bases numbered 3, after V lost 4 bases and J lost 0 bases. Germline V CDR1 and CDR2: MNHEY, SMNVEV (reference sequence). CDR3 length equals 15 residues. Written as DNA, the CDR3 is TGTGCCAGCAGTTCCGGGACTAGAAGCACAGATACGCAGTATTTT. It specifies CASSSGTRSTDTQYF.

The CDR3 region is CASSLPSWEQFF. The DNA of the CDR3 is TGTGCCAGCAGCCTCCCGTCATGGGAGCAGTTCTTC. The V gene is TRBV9, the J gene TRBJ2-1, with unresolved D. This CDR3 has 12 amino acids. Germline values: CDR1 SGDLS, CDR2 YYNGEE. The germline V and J ends were trimmed by 4 bases and 10 bases, with 12 bases remaining between them.

This chain connects TRBV15 to TRBJ2-7; TRBD2 is a possible D gene (5 bases). Germline V CDR1 and CDR2: LNHNV, YYDKDF (reference sequence). The CDR3 spans 16 residues. V was cut by 0 bases and J by 0 bases, with 12 bases left in between. The CDR3 DNA is TGTGCCACCAGCAGAGATAGTCGGGGTCTCTCCTACGAGCAGTACTTC. Encoded protein: CATSRDSRGLSYEQYF.

In regard to this clone: The same CDR3 arises from other DNA sequences in this sample as well. J is TRBJ2-1 and V is TRBV11-2; D perhaps matches TRBD2 (5 bases). V lost 2 bases and J 9 bases, leaving 11 bases between the germline ends. CDR1 and CDR2 from the germline V gene are SGHAT and FQNNGV. The CDR3 totals 13 residues. The CDR3 nucleotides read TGTGCCAGCAGCTTAATTCCTCGGGGTGAGCAGTTCTTC. Translated, it gives CASSLIPRGEQFF.

The chain couples TRBV30 to TRBJ2-5; D perhaps matches TRBD1 (5 bases). The better agreement between TRBJ2-7 and the DNA end casts doubt on the J call. Per the germline V gene, CDR1 is GTSNPN and CDR2 is SVGIG (reference sequence). The CDR3 is 13 residues long. The CDR3 DNA reads TGTGCCTGGGACAGTGATTACTCCTACGAGCAGTACTTC. The encoded protein is CAWDSDYSYEQYF.

This clone was picked up many times. This chain links TRBV21-1 with TRBJ1-1. TRBV21-1 is an annotated pseudogene. CDR3 size: 16 residues. The DNA for the CDR3 is TGTGCCAGCAGCAAAGACGGGCCGAATGCTAACACTGAAGCTTTCTTT. Amino acids: CASSKDGPNANTEAFF.

The chain employs TRBV28 and TRBJ2-7, with 8 positions matching TRBD2. CDR1 and CDR2 from the germline V gene are MDHEN and SYDVKM. CDR3 length: 15 amino acids. After removal of 2 bases from V and 1 base from J, the junction contained 4 bases not matched to a gene. The CDR3 DNA reads TGTGCCAGCAGTTTACTTCTAGCGGGTTCCTACGAGCAGTACTTC. This translates into CASSLLLAGSYEQYF.

The CDR3 protein is CSAHFGQGDPTQYF. Written as DNA, the CDR3 is TGCAGCGCACACTTTGGGCAGGGGGACCCTACGCAGTATTTT. This chain joins TRBV29-1 and TRBJ2-3, with 7 bases matching TRBD1. With 7 bases clipped from V and 8 bases from J, the junction kept 15 bases outside the gene matches. CDR3 length equals 14 residues. Germline V gives CDR1 SQVTM, CDR2 ANQGSEA.